The T cell receptor beta chain described here comes from a study of lymphopenia after photon versus proton radiotherapy. Study-wide results and limits: Proton therapy kept repertoires fairly stable, unlike photons, which gained effector/memory cells. Survival link was tested only in deceased patients; proton benefit remains a possibility. After lymphocyte nadir, photon-treated repertoires showed oligoclonal expansion, especially CD8+ Temra.

This CDR3 has 12 amino acids. CDR1 and CDR2 from the germline V gene are SGHDT and YYEEEE. Trimming took 0 bases from V and 8 from J, leaving 8 bases between them. Assay: immunoSEQ multiplex PCR; the TCRdb copy retains only in-frame clones and omits some. The sample includes over 35,000 clones, more than 70% of them seen just once. A note on this clone: Its antigen is not known.

The chain links TRBV5-6 to TRBJ1-1; tentatively, D is TRBD1 (5 bases). The source material was peripheral blood, sampled from a patient treated with proton-based radiotherapy. This clonotype was sampled from a woman in her 70s with pancreatic cancer. Some clones in this sample may be carry-over from other donors' samples. CDR3 nucleotide sequence: TGTGCCAGCAGCTTGGGGGGGTACGAAGCTTTCTTT. This sequence encodes CASSLGGYEAFF.